Presented here are 17 T cell receptor beta chains from one specimen sequenced in a study of control samples from healthy donors and cancer patients. The protocol was immunoSEQ multiplex PCR, while the TCRdb copy is restricted to in-frame clones and leaves out a portion. In the table there are around 140,000 clones, approximately 93% of which are singletons. The sample was blood. The source is a man aged 18 to 29 in good health.

This clone was seen only once. The V gene is TRBV29-1, the J gene TRBJ2-7; D not certain. The CDR3 is 12 amino acids. Germline CDR1 SQVTM, CDR2 ANQGSEA. Deletions cut 6 bases from V and 1 base from J, with 10 bases between. CDR3 DNA: TGCAGCGTAGGAGAGGAGTCCTACGAGCAGTACTTC. It yields the protein CSVGEESYEQYF.

The chain employs TRBV15 and TRBJ1-2; possible D gene TRBD1, 5 bases. The germline V gene has CDR1 LNHNV and CDR2 YYDKDF (reference sequence). This CDR3 spans 17 amino acids. V lost 6 bases, J lost 0 bases, and 20 bases lay in between. The CDR3: CATRAAGTGFTNYGYTF. DNA of the CDR3: TGTGCCACCAGGGCCGCCGGGACCGGATTTACTAACTATGGCTACACCTTC.

V gene TRBV5-5 combines with J gene TRBJ1-5; D remains unclear. The CDR3 is 13 residues long. Looked up from germline, CDR1 is SGHKS and CDR2 is YYEKEE (reference sequence). V lost 1 base to trimming and J lost 8 bases, with 10 bases between them. The CDR3 loop reads CASSLWPREPQHF. The CDR3 region has the DNA TGTGCCAGCAGCTTGTGGCCCCGGGAGCCCCAGCATTTT.

The chain combines TRBV6-1 with TRBJ2-3; 7 bases are shared with TRBD2. This CDR3 spans 14 amino acids. V lost 1 base and J lost 3; bases outside the gene matches: 1. Per the germline V gene, CDR1 is MNHNS and CDR2 is SASEGT. CDR3 residues: CASSEGTSTDTQYF. In DNA form, the CDR3 reads TGTGCCAGCAGTGAAGGGACTAGTACAGATACGCAGTATTTT.

This chain connects TRBV28 to TRBJ1-2; the D is unclear. V lost 5 bases, J lost 12 bases, and 13 bases lay in between. The CDR3 has 11 amino acids. Germline V lookup: CDR1 MDHEN, CDR2 SYDVKM. CDR3 amino acids: CASSQRIVHTF. In DNA form, the CDR3 reads TGTGCCAGCAGTCAAAGGATCGTCCACACCTTC.

This chain joins TRBV5-1 and TRBJ2-7; TRBD1 might be the D (5 bases). V lost 3 bases and J lost 5, with 12 bases in between. The CDR3 is made up of 13 amino acids. Looked up from germline, CDR1 is SGHRS and CDR2 is YFSETQ. The CDR3 loop reads CASSSSDTNEQYF. DNA of the CDR3: TGCGCCAGCAGCTCTTCGGACACCAACGAGCAGTACTTC.

This clone has more than one count but fewer than ten. The rearrangement uses TRBV6-2 or TRBV6-3 and TRBJ2-7; D is perhaps TRBD1 (6 bases). There are 16 residues in the CDR3. In germline, CDR1 is MNHEY, CDR2 SVGEGT. V dropped 0 bases and J dropped 1 base, with 13 bases sitting between them. The CDR3 sequence: CASSYSTEQGSYEQYF. In nucleotides, the CDR3 is TGTGCCAGCAGTTACTCGACGGAACAGGGTTCCTACGAGCAGTACTTC.

The rearrangement joins TRBV5-1 to TRBJ2-3; D may correspond to TRBD1 or TRBD2 (5 bases each). Between the trimmed V and J ends, which lost 4 bases and 3 bases, there was a span of 21 bases. The CDR3 is 17 amino acids. The germline V gene has CDR1 SGHRS and CDR2 YFSETQ. In DNA, the CDR3 is TGCGCCAGCAGCCCCCGGGACGTAAAGACTTCGACAGATACGCAGTATTTT. Protein product: CASSPRDVKTSTDTQYF. Drawing the rest from reference TRBV5-1 and TRBJ2-3, the complete variable domain is KAGVTQTPRYLIKTRGQQVTLSCSPISGHRSVSWYQQTPGQGLQFLFEYFSETQRNKGNFPGRFSGRQFSNSRSEMNVSTLELGDSALYLCASSPRDVKTSTDTQYFGPGTRLTVL.

This rearrangement joins TRBV6-5 to TRBJ1-2, with 9 nucleotides matching TRBD1. Trimming at V came to 6 bases and at J to 4 bases, leaving 6 bases not matched to a gene. The CDR3 is 14 amino acids. The germline CDR1 and CDR2 sequences are MNHEY and SVGAGI. CDR3 DNA: TGTGCCAGCAGCCCACAGGGGGCTGGCTATGGCTACACCTTC. It translates to CASSPQGAGYGYTF.

The CDR3: CASSFELLAGVNEQFF. In nucleotides, the CDR3 is TGCGCCAGCAGCTTTGAATTACTAGCGGGGGTCAATGAGCAGTTCTTC. The J gene is TRBJ2-1, the V gene TRBV5-1; 11 bases are a match to TRBD2. The CDR3 sequence is 16 residues long. Germline lookup yields CDR1 SGHRS and CDR2 YFSETQ. The V segment lost 2 bases and the J segment 6 bases; nucleotides outside the gene matches: 7.

The chain joins TRBV7-6 to TRBJ1-2, with TRBD1 matching over 11 bases. The CDR3 runs 15 residues. The trim removed 5 bases at V and 7 bases at J, leaving 9 bases unmatched. In germline, CDR1 is SGHVS, CDR2 FNYEAQ. The CDR3: CASSPRGQGASGYTF. The DNA for the CDR3 is TGTGCCAGCAGCCCCAGAGGACAGGGGGCGAGTGGCTACACCTTC.

J is TRBJ1-6 and V is TRBV4-2, with no clear D. CDR3 size: 12 residues. Germline V gene lookup returns CDR1 LGHNA and CDR2 YNFKEQ. The V end lost 0 bases, the J end lost 12 bases, and 6 bases lay between the germline ends. The CDR3 sequence: CASSQELGPLHF. CDR3 DNA: TGTGCCAGCAGCCAAGAGTTGGGACCCCTCCACTTT.

The chain joins TRBV18 to TRBJ1-6; D unclear. The germline CDR1 and CDR2 sequences are KGHSH and LQKENI. Trimming removed 5 bases at V and 4 bases at J, with 15 bases between. This CDR3 is 16 amino acids long. Here the CDR3 DNA reads TGTGCCAGCTCATCCGATGAAGGAGCGTATAATTCACCCCTCCACTTT. Protein sequence: CASSSDEGAYNSPLHF.

This chain joins TRBV28 and TRBJ1-1; D gene ambiguous. The V and J ends lost 5 bases and 3 bases respectively, with 19 bases between them. CDR1 is MDHEN and CDR2 is SYDVKM in the germline V gene. This CDR3 has 16 amino acids. The CDR3: CASSPNGGSRHTEAFF. Written as DNA, the CDR3 is TGTGCCAGCAGTCCTAATGGAGGGAGTAGGCACACTGAAGCTTTCTTT.

This chain connects TRBV6-4 to TRBJ1-5, with D unclear. The CDR3 runs 13 residues. In germline, CDR1 is MRHNA, CDR2 SNTAGT. Deletions cut 5 bases from V and 5 bases from J, with 10 bases between. CDR3 amino acids: CASSRPGDQPQHF. The CDR3 region has the DNA TGTGCCAGCAGTAGACCAGGTGATCAGCCCCAGCATTTT.

The chain employs TRBV6-7 and TRBJ1-5; perhaps TRBD1 as D (6 bases). TRBV6-7 is marked as an open reading frame, function uncertain. This CDR3 comprises 16 residues. V lost 6 bases and J lost 3, with 18 bases in between. CDR3 sequence reads: CASSRQADPFNQPQHF. The CDR3 nucleotides are TGTGCCAGCAGCCGACAGGCCGACCCCTTCAATCAGCCCCAGCATTTT.

The chain employs TRBV5-1 and TRBJ1-1, with unresolved D. The germline CDR1 and CDR2 sequences are SGHRS and YFSETQ. The CDR3 consists of 16 residues. Trimming left V 0 bases short and J 0 bases short, with 12 bases between. Here the CDR3 reads CASSLVWGKVNTEAFF. The CDR3 region has the DNA TGCGCCAGCAGCTTGGTTTGGGGAAAAGTGAACACTGAAGCTTTCTTT.